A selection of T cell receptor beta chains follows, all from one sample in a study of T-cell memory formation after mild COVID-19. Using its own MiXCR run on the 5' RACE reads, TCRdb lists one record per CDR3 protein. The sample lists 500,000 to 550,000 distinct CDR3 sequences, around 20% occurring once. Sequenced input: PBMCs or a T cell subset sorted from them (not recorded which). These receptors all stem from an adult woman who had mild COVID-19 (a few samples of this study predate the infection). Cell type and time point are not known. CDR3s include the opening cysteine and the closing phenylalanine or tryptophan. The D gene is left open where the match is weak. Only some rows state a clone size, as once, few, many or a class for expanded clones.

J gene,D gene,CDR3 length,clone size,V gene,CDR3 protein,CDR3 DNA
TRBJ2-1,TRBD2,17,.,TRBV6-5,CASSLTPTSFGNNEQFF,TGTGCCAGCAGTTTAACGCCGACTAGCTTTGGGAACAATGAGCAGTTCTTC
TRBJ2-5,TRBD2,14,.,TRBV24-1,CATSDSLAKETQYF,TGTGCCACCAGTGATTCACTAGCGAAAGAGACCCAGTACTTC
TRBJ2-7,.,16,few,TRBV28,CASSSGGSPKPYEQYF,TGTGCCAGCAGTTCTGGGGGCAGTCCCAAACCCTACGAGCAGTACTTC
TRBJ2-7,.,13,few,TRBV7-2,CASSLGERYEQYF,TGTGCCAGCAGCTTAGGAGAGCGGTACGAGCAGTACTTC
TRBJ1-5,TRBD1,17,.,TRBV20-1,CSAGETGGPYSNQPQHF,TGCAGTGCCGGGGAGACAGGGGGACCATATAGCAATCAGCCCCAGCATTTT
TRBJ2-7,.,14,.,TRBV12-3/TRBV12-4,CASSLEFEGDEQYF,TGTGCCAGCAGTTTAGAGTTCGAGGGGGACGAGCAGTACTTC
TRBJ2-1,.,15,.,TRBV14,CASSQEAIQTSEQFF,TGTGCCAGCAGCCAAGAGGCAATCCAAACCAGTGAGCAGTTCTTC
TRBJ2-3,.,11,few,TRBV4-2,CASTTTDTQYF,TGTGCCAGCACCACCACAGATACGCAGTATTTT
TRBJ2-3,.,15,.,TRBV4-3,CASSQDRLAPDTQYF,TGCGCCAGCAGCCAAGATCGTCTAGCTCCAGATACGCAGTATTTT
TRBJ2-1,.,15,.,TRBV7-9,CASSPAGVSYNEQFF,TGTGCCAGCAGCCCCGCAGGGGTCTCCTACAATGAGCAGTTCTTC
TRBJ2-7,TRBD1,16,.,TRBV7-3,CASSSRAGTGAHEQYF,TGTGCCAGCAGCTCGCGCGCCGGGACAGGGGCCCACGAGCAGTACTTC
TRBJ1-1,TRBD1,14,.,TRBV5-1,CASSSGQGDPEAFF,TGCGCCAGCAGCTCGGGACAGGGAGACCCTGAAGCTTTCTTT
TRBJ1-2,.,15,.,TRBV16,CASSHDVGGSYGYTF,TGTGCCAGCAGCCACGACGTGGGGGGCTCCTATGGCTACACCTTC
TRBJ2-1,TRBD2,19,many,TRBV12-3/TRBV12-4,CASSFREKISGGSYNEQFF,TGTGCCAGCAGTTTCAGAGAAAAAATTAGCGGGGGCTCCTACAATGAGCAGTTCTTC
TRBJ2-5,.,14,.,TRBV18,CASSPEADRETQYF,TGTGCCAGCTCACCAGAAGCCGACCGGGAGACCCAGTACTTC
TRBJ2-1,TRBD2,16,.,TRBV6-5,CASSSTSGVLFNEQFF,TGTGCCAGCAGTTCTACTAGCGGGGTTCTTTTTAATGAGCAGTTCTTC
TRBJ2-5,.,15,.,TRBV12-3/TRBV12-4,CASSSSRTTEETQYF,TGTGCCAGCAGTTCATCCCGGACTACAGAAGAGACCCAGTACTTC
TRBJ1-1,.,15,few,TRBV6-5,CASGSPHAMNTEAFF,TGTGCCAGTGGGAGTCCACACGCGATGAACACTGAAGCTTTCTTT